The subject of this entry is one T cell receptor (beta chain). In the authors' workflow: Reference gene primer amplification yielded estimated nucleated cell counts. Clones were read by immunoSEQ multiplex PCR, and TCRdb kept only the in-frame ones, dropping some. The V and J calls and clone size were taken over from that table, and D and trimming were inferred from the DNA. The sample carries some 220,000 clones, 82% recorded once. This specimen belongs to a study of blood T cell repertoires in COVID-19. At the level of the study: Samples representing acute and convalescent COVID-19 were sourced from the United States, Italy and Spain. Sources were T cells, B-cell-depleted T cells, or PBMCs; the material itself was cDNA or gDNA.

Enrolled during active infection, Seattle patients were then followed longitudinally. Between the trimmed V and J ends, which lost 4 bases and 8 bases, there was a span of 11 bases. The CDR3 consists of 12 residues. Germline assignment: CDR1 MNHEY and CDR2 SVGEGT. Source material: peripheral blood. The clonotype comes from a woman in her sixties or seventies with COVID-19, enrolled during active disease. V is TRBV6-2 or TRBV6-3 and J is TRBJ1-1; D unresolved. The DNA of the CDR3 is TGTGCCAGCAGTTTAACAGAGACAGAAGCTTTCTTT. Translated: CASSLTETEAFF.